These T cell receptor beta chains were read from a single sample in a study of identical twins. TCRdb redid the calling of the 5' RACE reads with MiXCR, one entry per CDR3 protein. The sample shows 690,000 or so distinct CDR3 sequences, 8.6% of them seen only once. This sample was also put to use in a study of yellow fever vaccine responses in identical twins.

Sequencing input: PBMCs. All receptors derive from a woman under 30 in good health. The CDR3 runs from the conserved cysteine through the conserved F or W. A D gene is named only where the DNA matches it firmly. Size is omitted from some rows. Given values are once, few, many or a class for expanded clones.

>TRBV20-1|TRBD2|TRBJ2-2|many
TGCAGTGCTAGTTGGGAGGGCTCCACCGGGGAGCTGTTTTTT
CSASWEGSTGELFF
>TRBV5-1|TRBD1|TRBJ1-4|.
TGCGCCAGCAGCTTACAGGGGTCGCGTGAAAAACTGTTTTTT
CASSLQGSREKLFF
>TRBV19|TRBD1|TRBJ2-7|.
TGTGCCAGTAGCAACAGGGGGCGAATGGTCGAGCAGTACTTC
CASSNRGRMVEQYF
>TRBV28|TRBD2|TRBJ2-7|few
TGTGCCAGCAGTTTCGGGACTAGCGGGAGTTCGGGATACGAGCAGTACTTC
CASSFGTSGSSGYEQYF
>TRBV5-1|.|TRBJ1-2|.
TGCGCCAGCAGCTTAGCAGGGATTGGCTACACCTTC
CASSLAGIGYTF
>TRBV29-1|.|TRBJ1-2|many
TGCAGCGTTGGTGGGGGTCCAGCCTATGGCTACACCTTC
CSVGGGPAYGYTF
>TRBV6-5|.|TRBJ1-1|.
TGTGCCAGCAGTTACACAGGATTGGGTGAAGCTTTCTTT
CASSYTGLGEAFF
>TRBV7-8|TRBD2|TRBJ2-7|.
TGTGCCAGCAGCAGGGGACTAGCGGGAGGGCCTGGGTCCTACGAGCAGTACTTC
CASSRGLAGGPGSYEQYF
>TRBV7-6|TRBD1|TRBJ1-1|few
TGTGCCAGCAGCTTAGAAGGGGGGATTTCGACAGGGCTTGCTTTCTTT
CASSLEGGISTGLAFF
>TRBV27|.|TRBJ2-1|.
TGTGCCAGCAGTTTAGGGACCGGCGAACAGGTCCTCCGCTTC
CASSLGTGEQVLRF
>TRBV4-2|.|TRBJ2-7|.
TGTGCCAGCACAGCCGCCGGGGTTTTAGGTGAGCAGTACTTC
CASTAAGVLGEQYF
>TRBV5-1|TRBD1|TRBJ2-1|few
TGCGCCAGCAGCTTAGACCGGGACAGCAGCCTGGATGAGCAGTTCTTC
CASSLDRDSSLDEQFF
>TRBV7-9|.|TRBJ2-1|few
TGTGCCAGCAGCCCCCGATACTGGGATCCTGACAATGAGCAGTTCTTC
CASSPRYWDPDNEQFF
>TRBV27|.|TRBJ2-3|.
TGTGCCAGCAACCGAGGTTTTGGTACGCAGTATTTT
CASNRGFGTQYF
>TRBV4-2|TRBD2|TRBJ2-7|many
TGTGCCAGCAGCCAAGACCAAGGCACACTAGCGGACTCCTACGAGCAGTACTTC
CASSQDQGTLADSYEQYF
>TRBV4-3|TRBD1|TRBJ2-1|few
TGCGCCAGCAGCCAACGGACAGGGAATAGGAATGAGCAGTTCTTC
CASSQRTGNRNEQFF
>TRBV20-1|TRBD2|TRBJ2-1|.
TGCAGTGCTAGATCAACCGAACTAGCGGGGGGGCCCAAGTACAATGAGCAGTTCTTC
CSARSTELAGGPKYNEQFF
>TRBV20-1|.|TRBJ2-1|few
TGCAGTGCTAGAATGCCAGGGGTCCATGAGCAGTTCTTC
CSARMPGVHEQFF
>TRBV15|.|TRBJ2-7|many
TGTGCCACCAGCAGAGACAGGGGCGAGCAGTACTTC
CATSRDRGEQYF
>TRBV7-9|TRBD1|TRBJ1-1|many
TGTGCCAGCAGCTCCGCTTCCCGAGGGGGCGGCACTGAAGCTTTCTTT
CASSSASRGGGTEAFF
>TRBV4-3|TRBD2|TRBJ2-1|many
TGCGCCAGCAGCCAAGGCCTAGCGGCACCCAATGAGCAGTTCTTC
CASSQGLAAPNEQFF
>TRBV5-6|TRBD1|TRBJ2-7|.
TGTGCCAGCAGCTTGGACGGGACAGGGGGCCTTTACGAGCAGTACTTC
CASSLDGTGGLYEQYF
>TRBV29-1|TRBD1|TRBJ2-1|many
TGCAGCGTCAAGGTATTTGGCGGGACAGGGATACTGAATGAGCAGTTCTTC
CSVKVFGGTGILNEQFF
>TRBV11-2|.|TRBJ2-7|.
TGTGCCAGCAGCTTATTGGGGGGCAAGTGGGACGAGCAGTACTTC
CASSLLGGKWDEQYF
>TRBV4-1|TRBD2|TRBJ2-7|.
TGCGCCAGCAGCCAAACCCTAGCGGGAGCCTACGAGCAGTACTTC
CASSQTLAGAYEQYF
>TRBV7-2|TRBD1|TRBJ2-5|few
TGTGCCAGCAGCTTAGCCGGGACAGGGGGTAAAGAGACCCAGTACTTC
CASSLAGTGGKETQYF
>TRBV18|.|TRBJ1-1|.
TGTGCCAGCTCAAGCGCGTTATACATGAACACTGAAGCTTTCTTT
CASSSALYMNTEAFF
>TRBV7-9|TRBD1|TRBJ1-1|many
TGTGCCAGCAGCTTAGTAGGGACAGGGAACACTGAAGCTTTCTTT
CASSLVGTGNTEAFF
>TRBV12-3/TRBV12-4|.|TRBJ2-7|many
TGTGCCAGCAGTCCAAAAAACAGGGTCCAACCCTACGAGCAGTACTTC
CASSPKNRVQPYEQYF
>TRBV12-3/TRBV12-4|.|TRBJ2-1|many
TGTGCCAGCACCGACAACTACAATGAGCAGTTCTTC
CASTDNYNEQFF
>TRBV27|.|TRBJ1-1|few
TGTGCCAGCAGTTTAATGGGGGGGGGCACTGAAGCTTTCTTT
CASSLMGGGTEAFF